The clone carrying this T cell receptor beta chain was seen only a few times. Antigen specificity is unknown. Total RNA amounts of at least 5.5 micrograms were extracted per sample. The data derive from a study of blood T cells in healthy people across ages. The authors ran a second PCR of 7 to 11 cycles using a sample-barcoded 5' primer and a J-beta primer mix. Each TCR beta cDNA got a 12-nucleotide random molecular identifier. Each single sample gave us at least 2.5 million CDR3-containing paired-end reads. Each CDR3 protein is one row after TCRdb ran MiXCR on the 5' RACE reads. The data show roughly 1.7 million distinct CDR3 sequences, with roughly 32% seen just once and roughly 10% held by the top ten. Per the germline V gene, CDR1 is MNHEY and CDR2 is SMNVEV (reference sequence). Deletions cut 5 bases from V and 10 bases from J, with 21 bases between. The CDR3 loop spans 16 amino acids. General observations from the study: The recorded TCR beta diversity per million T cells decreased in a roughly linear manner with age.

This chain connects TRBV27 to TRBJ1-6; D gene ambiguous. Sequencing used blood. The sequence was obtained from a woman aged 25 to 45 in good health. This CDR3 reads CASSPIGVRGESPLHF. The CDR3 DNA reads as TGTGCCAGCAGTCCCATTGGGGTTCGTGGCGAGTCACCCCTCCACTTT.